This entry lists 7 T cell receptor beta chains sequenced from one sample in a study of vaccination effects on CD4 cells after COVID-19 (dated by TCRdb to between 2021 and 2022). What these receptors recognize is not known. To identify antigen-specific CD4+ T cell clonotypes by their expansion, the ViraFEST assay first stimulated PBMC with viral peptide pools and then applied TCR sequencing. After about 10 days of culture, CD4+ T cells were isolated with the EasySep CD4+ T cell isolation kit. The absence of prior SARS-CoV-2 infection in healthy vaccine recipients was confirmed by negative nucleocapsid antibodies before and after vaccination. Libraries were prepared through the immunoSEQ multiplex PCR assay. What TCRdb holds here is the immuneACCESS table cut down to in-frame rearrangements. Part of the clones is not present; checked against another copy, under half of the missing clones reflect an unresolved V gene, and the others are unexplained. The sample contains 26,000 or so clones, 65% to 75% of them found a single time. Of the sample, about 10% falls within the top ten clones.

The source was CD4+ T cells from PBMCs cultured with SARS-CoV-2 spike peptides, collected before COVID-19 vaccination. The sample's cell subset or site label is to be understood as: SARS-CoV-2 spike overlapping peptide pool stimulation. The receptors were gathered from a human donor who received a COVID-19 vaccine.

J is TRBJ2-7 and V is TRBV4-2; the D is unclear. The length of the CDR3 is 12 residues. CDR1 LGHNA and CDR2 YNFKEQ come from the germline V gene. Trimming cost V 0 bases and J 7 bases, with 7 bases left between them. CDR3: CASSQDRWEQYF. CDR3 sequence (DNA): TGTGCCAGCAGCCAAGATAGGTGGGAGCAGTACTTC.

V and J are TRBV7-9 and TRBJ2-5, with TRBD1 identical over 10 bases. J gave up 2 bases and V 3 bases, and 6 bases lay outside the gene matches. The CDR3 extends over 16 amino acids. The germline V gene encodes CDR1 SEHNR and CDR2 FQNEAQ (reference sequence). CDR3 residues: CASSLGDRGLQETQYF. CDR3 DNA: TGTGCCAGCAGCTTGGGGGACAGGGGACTTCAAGAGACCCAGTACTTC.

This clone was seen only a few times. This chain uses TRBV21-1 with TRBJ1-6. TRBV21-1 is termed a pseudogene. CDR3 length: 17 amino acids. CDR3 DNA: TGTGCCAGCAGCACTCATGAGAGACAGCGGGTGAATTCACCCCTCCACTTT. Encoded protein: CASSTHERQRVNSPLHF.

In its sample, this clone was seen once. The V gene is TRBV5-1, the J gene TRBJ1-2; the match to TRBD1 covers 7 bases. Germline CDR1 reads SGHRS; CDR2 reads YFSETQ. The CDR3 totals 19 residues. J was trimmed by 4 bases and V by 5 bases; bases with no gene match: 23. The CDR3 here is CASSLWGQQRELGGYGYTF. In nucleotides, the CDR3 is TGCGCCAGCAGTTTGTGGGGACAGCAACGAGAGCTTGGTGGCTATGGCTACACCTTC.

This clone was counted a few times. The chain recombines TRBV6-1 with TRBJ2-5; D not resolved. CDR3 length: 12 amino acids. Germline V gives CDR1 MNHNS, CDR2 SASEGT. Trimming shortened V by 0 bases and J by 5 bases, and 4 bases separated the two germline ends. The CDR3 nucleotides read TGTGCCAGCAGTGAAGCTGGGGAGACCCAGTACTTC. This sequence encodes CASSEAGETQYF.

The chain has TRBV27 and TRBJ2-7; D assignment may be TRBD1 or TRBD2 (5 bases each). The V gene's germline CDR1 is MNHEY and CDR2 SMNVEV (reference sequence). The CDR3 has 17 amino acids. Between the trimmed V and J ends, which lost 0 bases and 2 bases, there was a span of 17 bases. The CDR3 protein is CASSLSHPGDGPYEQYF. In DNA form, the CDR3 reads TGTGCCAGCAGTTTATCTCACCCTGGGGACGGGCCCTACGAGCAGTACTTC.

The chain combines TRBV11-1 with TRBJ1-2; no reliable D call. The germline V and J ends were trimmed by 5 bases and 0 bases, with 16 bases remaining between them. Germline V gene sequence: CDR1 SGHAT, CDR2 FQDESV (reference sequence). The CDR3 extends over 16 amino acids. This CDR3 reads CASSPALLTSNYGYTF. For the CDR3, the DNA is TGTGCCAGCAGCCCGGCCCTCCTCACCTCTAACTATGGCTACACCTTC.